The 26 T cell receptor beta chains below were found in one sample sequenced in a study of blood T cell repertoires in COVID-19. Sequenced by immunoSEQ multiplex PCR; TCRdb stores in-frame clones only, minus some. The repertoire holds more than 200,000 clones, with approximately 86% as singletons. Material for sequencing was peripheral blood. The receptors were sampled from a man under 40 with active or convalescent COVID-19.

The genes are TRBV6-2 or TRBV6-3 and TRBJ1-2; D remains unclear. This CDR3 comprises 13 residues. V was clipped by 0 bases and J by 7 bases, with 9 bases between them. Germline loops: CDR1 MNHEY, CDR2 SVGEGT. CDR3 residues: CASSYSPGSGYTF. The CDR3 region has the DNA TGTGCCAGCAGTTACTCCCCAGGAAGTGGCTACACCTTC.

The rearrangement uses TRBV19 and TRBJ2-7; maybe TRBD1 (6 bases). This CDR3 contains 15 residues. V was shortened by 5 bases and J by 6 bases, with 20 bases between the two germline ends. Germline V gene lookup returns CDR1 LNHDA and CDR2 SQIVND (reference sequence). The CDR3, as DNA: TGTGCCAGTAGTTCCGAAGGAACAGGGATCGGCGAGCAGTACTTC. Translating gives CASSSEGTGIGEQYF. The complete variable domain, with remaining parts taken from reference TRBV19 and TRBJ2-7, reads DGGITQSPKYLFRKEGQNVTLSCEQNLNHDAMYWYRQDPGQGLRLIYYSQIVNDFQKGDIAEGYSVSREKKESFPLTVTSAQKNPTAFYLCASSSEGTGIGEQYFGPGTRLTVT.

Concerning this clone itself: This sample also contains other DNA sequences that code for the same CDR3. This chain links TRBV9 with TRBJ1-1, with D uncertain. The germline V gene has CDR1 SGDLS and CDR2 YYNGEE. The germline V and J ends were trimmed by 4 bases and 1 base, with 14 bases remaining between them. The CDR3 sequence is 15 residues long. The CDR3 DNA reads TGTGCCAGCAGCCCGACGGGCGGGAAGAACACTGAAGCTTTCTTT. As protein: CASSPTGGKNTEAFF.

The rearrangement joins TRBV7-3 to TRBJ2-1; TRBD2 is a possible D gene (6 bases). This CDR3 has 15 residues. The germline V and J ends were trimmed by 3 bases and 2 bases, with 11 bases remaining between them. CDR1 is SGHTA and CDR2 is FQGTGA in the germline V gene. In DNA, the CDR3 is TGTGCCAGCAGCTTCGGCGGGGCCCCCTACAATGAGCAGTTCTTC. Translating gives CASSFGGAPYNEQFF.

The rearrangement uses TRBV11-2 and TRBJ2-7; D is unresolved. The CDR3 loop spans 12 amino acids. The V and J ends lost 1 base and 5 bases respectively, with 6 bases between them. Germline CDR1 and CDR2: SGHAT and FQNNGV. CDR3 sequence (DNA): TGTGCCAGCAGCTTAGTGTCGGACGAGCAGTACTTC. Amino acids: CASSLVSDEQYF.

The chain recombines TRBV3-1 (or the pseudogene TRBV3-2) with TRBJ1-2, with TRBD1 identical over 9 bases. The V segment lost 3 bases and the J segment 5 bases; nucleotides outside the gene matches: 1. CDR1 is LGHDT, CDR2 YNNKEL, per germline (reference sequence). This CDR3 spans 13 amino acids. The CDR3 protein is CASSQTGGYGYTF. CDR3 in DNA: TGTGCCAGCAGCCAGACAGGGGGGTATGGCTACACCTTC.

The gene calls are TRBV4-2 and TRBJ2-5; D is uncertain. Trimming removed 0 bases at V and 5 bases at J, with 13 bases between. The CDR3 consists of 15 residues. CDR1 LGHNA and CDR2 YNFKEQ come from the germline V gene. The CDR3 sequence is CASSQDAKNGETQYF. DNA of the CDR3: TGTGCCAGCAGCCAAGACGCCAAAAACGGGGAGACCCAGTACTTC.

This clone was observed once. The V and J genes are TRBV3-1 (or the pseudogene TRBV3-2) and TRBJ2-1, with 8 nucleotides matching TRBD2. This CDR3 has 16 amino acids. CDR1 and CDR2 (germline): LGHDT, YNNKEL (reference sequence). The trim removed 3 bases at V and 5 bases at J, leaving 9 bases unmatched. This CDR3 is CASSQGWVAGNNEQFF. CDR3 sequence (DNA): TGTGCCAGCAGCCAGGGGTGGGTAGCGGGGAACAATGAGCAGTTCTTC.

This chain connects TRBV7-2 to TRBJ2-1, with D maybe TRBD2 (5 bases). In germline, CDR1 is SGHTA, CDR2 FQGNSA. Trimming removed 0 bases at V and 7 bases at J, with 13 bases between. This CDR3 has 15 amino acids. CDR3 nucleotide sequence: TGTGCCAGCAGCTTAGCGTCAGCTAGCCTGAATGAGCAGTTCTTC. This gives the protein CASSLASASLNEQFF. Complete variable domain (other parts from reference TRBV7-2 and TRBJ2-1): GAGVSQSPSNKVTEKGKDVELRCDPISGHTALYWYRQSLGQGLEFLIYFQGNSAPDKSGLPSDRFSAERTGGSVSTLTIQRTQQEDSAVYLCASSLASASLNEQFFGPGTRLTVL.

This chain links TRBV6-1 with TRBJ1-3, with no clear D. V was clipped by 2 bases and J by 0 bases, with 5 bases between them. Germline loops: CDR1 MNHNS, CDR2 SASEGT. This CDR3 has 14 amino acids. Written as DNA, the CDR3 is TGTGCCAGCAGTGAATGGCTCTCTGGAAACACCATATATTTT. It encodes CASSEWLSGNTIYF.

This clone was found once. The J gene is TRBJ1-5, the V gene TRBV2, with no clear D. The CDR3 is made up of 15 amino acids. V lost 2 bases and J 10 bases, leaving 18 bases between the germline ends. CDR1 SNHLY and CDR2 FYNNEI come from the germline V gene. The CDR3 sequence is CASSEFGGELIPQHF. The CDR3 nucleotides read TGTGCCAGCAGTGAATTTGGTGGGGAGCTCATACCCCAGCATTTT.

This clone was observed a handful of times. The chain recombines TRBV19 with TRBJ1-4; 7 bases map to TRBD1. Germline-derived CDR1 and CDR2 are LNHDA and SQIVND (reference sequence). V lost 7 bases to trimming and J lost 9 bases; unmatched junction nucleotides: 17. The CDR3 is 16 amino acids. The CDR3 coding sequence is TGTGCCAGTATCCGGGCGGCAGGGGGTAGGCCTCAAAAACTGTTTTTT. Its translation: CASIRAAGGRPQKLFF.

This chain connects TRBV9 to TRBJ2-2; 9 nucleotides agree with TRBD2. The CDR3 length is 16 residues. Germline values: CDR1 SGDLS, CDR2 YYNGEE. V trimming: 3 bases; J trimming: 0 bases; junction bases outside the gene matches: 3. The CDR3 protein is CASSASSGANTGELFF. For the CDR3, the DNA is TGTGCCAGCAGCGCGTCTAGCGGGGCGAACACCGGGGAGCTGTTTTTT.

J is TRBJ1-5 and V is TRBV3-1 (or the pseudogene TRBV3-2), with D possibly matching TRBD1 (6 bases). Germline V CDR1 and CDR2: LGHDT, YNNKEL (reference sequence). This CDR3 is built from 15 residues. Trimming took off 1 base at V and 5 bases at J, with 12 bases between the two ends. In DNA form, the CDR3 reads TGTGCCAGCAGCCAAGCGCCGGCAGGGGATCAGCCCCAGCATTTT. Protein sequence: CASSQAPAGDQPQHF.

The chain is built from TRBV9 and TRBJ1-1; D not resolved. The CDR3 sequence is 12 residues long. CDR1 is SGDLS and CDR2 is YYNGEE in the germline V gene. The V end was cut by 4 bases, the J end by 10 bases, with 14 bases between. The CDR3 loop is CASSPSAMGAFF. In DNA form, the CDR3 reads TGTGCCAGCAGCCCATCAGCGATGGGAGCTTTCTTT.

This clone was observed a single time. The chain recombines TRBV10-3 with TRBJ1-2; a weak D match, TRBD1 (5 bases). Between the trimmed V and J ends, which lost 4 bases and 1 base, there was a span of 10 bases. The CDR3 runs 14 residues. The germline V gene encodes CDR1 ENHRY and CDR2 SYGVKD. The CDR3 nucleotides are TGTGCCATCAGTGGTCGCAGGGATAACTATGGCTACACCTTC. Protein: CAISGRRDNYGYTF.

This sequence joins TRBV11-2 and TRBJ2-1; TRBD2 matches 11 bases. V lost 4 bases and J lost 7; bases outside the gene matches: 6. This CDR3 has 15 residues. In germline, CDR1 is SGHAT, CDR2 FQNNGV. CDR3 region: CASSYSGGAENEQFF. CDR3 nucleotides: TGTGCCAGCAGCTATAGCGGGGGGGCGGAGAATGAGCAGTTCTTC.

This chain uses TRBV24-1 with TRBJ1-1, with TRBD1 as a possible D gene (6 bases). CDR1 and CDR2 from the germline V gene are KGHDR and SFDVKD. Deletions cut 1 base from V and 5 bases from J, with 16 bases between. This CDR3 spans 16 amino acids. DNA for the CDR3: TGTGCCACCAGTGATTTAGATGCGGGGGGCGGGACTGAAGCTTTCTTT. Its translation is CATSDLDAGGGTEAFF.

This chain joins TRBV11-2 and TRBJ1-4; D gene unclear. Germline CDR1 is SGHAT and CDR2 is FQNNGV. This CDR3 has 16 amino acids. V was pared by 1 base and J by 5 bases, with 14 bases between. The CDR3 here is CASSLGVSGGNEKLFF. The CDR3 DNA follows: TGTGCCAGCAGCTTAGGGGTTTCGGGCGGGAATGAAAAACTGTTTTTT.

The rearrangement uses TRBV23-1 and TRBJ1-6; D remains unclear. TRBV23-1 qualifies as an ORF whose function is uncertain. The CDR3 length is 18 residues. Between the trimmed V and J ends, which lost 0 bases and 0 bases, there was a span of 12 bases. CDR3 bases: TGCGCCAGCAGTCAATCGGAGGGATTGGGCTCCTATAATTCACCCCTCCACTTT. Translation gives CASSQSEGLGSYNSPLHF.

This sequence joins TRBV12-3 or TRBV12-4 and TRBJ2-7; D is possibly TRBD1 (6 bases). Trimming cost V 2 bases and J 6 bases, with 11 bases left between them. The CDR3 has 13 residues. CDR3 amino acids: CASSLTGFREQYF. In nucleotides, the CDR3 is TGTGCCAGCAGTTTAACAGGGTTTCGCGAGCAGTACTTC.

The rearrangement uses TRBV5-4 and TRBJ1-2; 8 positions match TRBD1. This CDR3 region has 15 residues. With 4 bases clipped from V and 7 bases from J, the junction kept 12 bases outside the gene matches. Germline V gene data show CDR1 as SGHNT and CDR2 as YYREEE (reference sequence). CDR3 residues: CASSRDLGTGRGYTF. Here the CDR3 DNA reads TGTGCCAGCAGCCGGGACCTCGGGACAGGACGTGGCTACACCTTC.

Points on this clone: At the DNA level, this CDR3 is encoded by other sequences in the same sample as well. The chain couples TRBV6-5 to TRBJ1-4; 11 bases align to TRBD1. With 2 bases clipped from V and 5 bases from J, the junction kept 1 base outside the gene matches. Germline V gene lookup returns CDR1 MNHEY and CDR2 SVGAGI. CDR3 length equals 15 residues. CDR3 nucleotides: TGTGCCAGCAGTTACGGGACAGGGGGGAATGAAAAACTGTTTTTT. It specifies CASSYGTGGNEKLFF.

The chain is built from TRBV5-4 and TRBJ1-2; 10 nucleotides match TRBD1. The CDR3 has 14 amino acids. CDR1 is SGHNT, CDR2 YYREEE, per germline (reference sequence). The J segment lost 5 bases and the V segment lost 5 bases, leaving 6 bases of the junction unmatched. CDR3 sequence reads: CASRRPGQGYGYTF. The CDR3 nucleotides read TGTGCCAGCAGAAGACCGGGACAGGGGTATGGCTACACCTTC.

Concerning this clone: The sample holds other DNA sequences that translate to the same CDR3. The chain has TRBV19 and TRBJ1-6; D may be TRBD1 (5 bases). Trimming pared 3 bases from V and 0 bases from J, leaving 9 bases between. Germline V gene sequence: CDR1 LNHDA, CDR2 SQIVND (reference sequence). The CDR3 contains 16 residues. CDR3 region: CASSMGRSSYNSPLHF. For the CDR3, the DNA is TGTGCCAGTAGTATGGGGCGGAGCTCCTATAATTCACCCCTCCACTTT.

The rearrangement links TRBV5-4 to TRBJ2-1; D call uncertain. The V end lost 2 bases, the J end lost 5 bases, and 8 bases lay between the germline ends. This CDR3 is 13 amino acids long. The germline gives CDR1 SGHNT, CDR2 YYREEE (reference sequence). The CDR3 is CASSFDNNNEQFF. The CDR3 DNA is TGTGCCAGCAGCTTCGACAACAACAATGAGCAGTTCTTC.